The entry that follows covers one T cell receptor beta chain sequence. Its cognate antigen is unknown. The PCR was carried out with 60 Vbeta primers and 13 Jbeta primers. Profiled with immunoSEQ multiplex PCR; TCRdb holds only in-frame clones, not every one. The sample yields fewer than 200,000 clones, approximately 70% seen once. This record belongs to a study of cytomegalovirus exposure and HLA in healthy donors. Study observations and caveats: Accurate prediction of HLA-A and HLA-B alleles (for most subjects) was reportedly achieved from TCR beta sequences.

This sequence was found in a man aged 40-50 years in good health and CMV-seropositive. Sequencing input: PBMCs.

CDR3 residues: CASRQFYNSPLHF. The CDR3 region has the DNA TGTGCCAGTCGACAGTTTTATAATTCACCCCTCCACTTT. The V and J genes are TRBV6-1 and TRBJ1-6, with D possibly being TRBD1 (5 bases). There are 13 residues in the CDR3. Between the trimmed V and J ends, which lost 9 bases and 4 bases, there was a span of 10 bases. Per germline, CDR1 MNHNS and CDR2 SASEGT.